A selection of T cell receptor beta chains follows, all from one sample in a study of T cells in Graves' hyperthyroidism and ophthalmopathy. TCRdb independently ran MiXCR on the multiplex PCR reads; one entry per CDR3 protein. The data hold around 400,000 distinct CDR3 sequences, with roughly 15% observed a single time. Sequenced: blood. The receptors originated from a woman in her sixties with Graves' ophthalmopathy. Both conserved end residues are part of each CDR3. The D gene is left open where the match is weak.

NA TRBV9 CASSVGSRSEQYF
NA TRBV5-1 CASSLAQGRTYEQYF
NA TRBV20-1 CSAREVAVTYEQYF
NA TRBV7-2 CASSLDPRYASVEQFF
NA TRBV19 CASSLMFGAGAQPQHF
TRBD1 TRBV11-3 CASSGDRALNTGELFF
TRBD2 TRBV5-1 CASSLGGTSGVQETQYF
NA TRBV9 CASSPLGGQPNEQYF
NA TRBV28 CASSWVDTQYF
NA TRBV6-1 CASRQGPDGYTF
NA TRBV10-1 CASSEWATDTQYF
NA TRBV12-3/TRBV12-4 CASSVQAHQPQHF
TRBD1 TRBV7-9 CASSARPGTGNTEAFF
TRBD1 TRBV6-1 CASKRTGDALHF
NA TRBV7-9 CASSPIQGRGELFF
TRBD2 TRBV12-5 CASAPLAGVGHEQFF
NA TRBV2 CASSYRTTPYQETQYF
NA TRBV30 CAWRAHFTGELFF
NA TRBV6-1 CASRWDSQGTQFF
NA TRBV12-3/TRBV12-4 CASSFWDSRHEQFF
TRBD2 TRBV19 CASIRTSGSNEQFF
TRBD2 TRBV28 CASRLAGRHEQYF
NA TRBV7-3 CASSFWEKRDGEQYF
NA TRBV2 CASKGAVPTGEQYF